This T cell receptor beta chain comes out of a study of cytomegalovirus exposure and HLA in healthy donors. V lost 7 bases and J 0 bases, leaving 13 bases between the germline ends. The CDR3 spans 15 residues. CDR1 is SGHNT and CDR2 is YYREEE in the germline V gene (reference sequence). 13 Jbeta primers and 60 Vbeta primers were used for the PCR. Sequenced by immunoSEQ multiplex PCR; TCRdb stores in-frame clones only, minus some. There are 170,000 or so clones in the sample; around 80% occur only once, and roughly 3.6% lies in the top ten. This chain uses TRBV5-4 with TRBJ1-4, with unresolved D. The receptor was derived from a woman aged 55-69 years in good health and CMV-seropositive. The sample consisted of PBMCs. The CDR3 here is CASRSGGTTNEKLFF. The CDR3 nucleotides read TGTGCCAGCCGCTCGGGAGGAACAACTAATGAAAAACTGTTTTTT.